Shown below are 5 T cell receptor beta chains from a single sample sequenced in a study of T-cell memory formation after mild COVID-19. Each CDR3 protein gets one entry after TCRdb re-called the 5' RACE reads with MiXCR. The profile shows about 49,000 distinct CDR3 sequences, approximately 6.6% of them singletons. Sequences were obtained from PBMCs or a T cell subset sorted from them (not recorded which). The receptors stem from a man aged 18 to 35 who had mild COVID-19 (a few samples of this study predate the infection). Cell type and time point are not known.

This clonotype turned up a few times. This chain uses TRBV6-1 with TRBJ2-3; D possibly corresponds to TRBD1 (6 bases). Trimming took 1 base from V and 10 from J, leaving 12 bases between them. CDR1 and CDR2 (germline): MNHNS, SASEGT. The CDR3 loop spans 13 amino acids. The CDR3 sequence: CASSEDVRGSQYF. In nucleotides, the CDR3 is TGTGCCAGCAGTGAAGACGTCAGGGGATCGCAGTATTTT.

This clonotype came up a few times. The V gene is TRBV21-1, the J gene TRBJ2-5; no DNA check was done on the table's D call, TRBD1. TRBV21-1 is flagged as a pseudogene. The CDR3 totals 11 residues. The CDR3 spells CASTWGETQYF. The CDR3 region has the DNA TGTGCCAGCACCTGGGGGGAGACCCAGTACTTC.

This clonotype was observed a handful of times. The chain employs TRBV11-1 and TRBJ2-5, with 7 nucleotides matching TRBD1. Germline lookup yields CDR1 SGHAT and CDR2 FQDESV (reference sequence). The CDR3 sequence is 15 residues long. J gave up 5 bases and V 5 bases, and 11 bases lay outside the gene matches. The CDR3 spells CASSTRDSRPETQYF. In DNA form, the CDR3 reads TGTGCCAGCAGCACTCGGGACAGCCGACCGGAGACCCAGTACTTC.

This clonotype was observed at least ten times. The chain recombines TRBV7-2 with TRBJ2-7, with D possibly being TRBD1 (6 bases). The CDR3 has 14 residues. Trimming stripped 1 base from V and 5 bases from J, with 12 bases between. Per the germline V gene, CDR1 is SGHTA and CDR2 is FQGNSA. This CDR3 is CASSLGGLSHEQYV. The CDR3 nucleotides read TGTGCCAGCAGCTTAGGGGGGCTATCCCACGAGCAGTACGTC.

The chain recombines TRBV5-1 with TRBJ2-3, with D maybe TRBD2 (5 bases). The CDR3 totals 14 residues. Germline loops: CDR1 SGHRS, CDR2 YFSETQ. V lost 4 bases, J lost 5 bases, and 14 bases lay in between. CDR3 DNA sequence: TGCGCCAGCAGCCCCGGACTCCCTTTAGATACGCAGTATTTT. Protein sequence: CASSPGLPLDTQYF.